A selection of T cell receptor beta chains follows, all from one sample in a study of OX40 agonist ivuxolimab in advanced cancers. Assay used: immunoSEQ multiplex PCR; TCRdb lists only in-frame clones, some missing. The sample has 65,000 to 70,000 clones, roughly 90% seen once. The specimen comprised CD4+ or CD8+ T cells sorted from blood, sampled in a trial of the OX40 agonist ivuxolimab. These receptors were taken from an adult with an advanced solid tumor such as melanoma, head and neck, liver or kidney cancer. CDR3s include the opening cysteine and the closing phenylalanine or tryptophan. The D gene is left open where the match is weak. A clone size is listed for some rows: how often the clone was seen (once, few, many), or a class if it is expanded.

TRBV7-3,.,TRBJ1-2,.,CASSSTPAANYGYTF,TGTGCCAGCAGCTCTACCCCCGCAGCTAACTATGGCTACACCTTC
TRBV11-2,.,TRBJ2-5,.,CASRSGETQYF,TGTGCCAGCAGATCTGGGGAGACCCAGTACTTC
TRBV13,once,TRBJ1-2,.,CASSPTTGAAAPPGYTF,TGTGCCAGCAGCCCAACAACCGGGGCCGCAGCCCCTCCCGGCTACACCTTC
TRBV18,.,TRBJ2-5,.,CASSPDATQETQYF,TGTGCCAGCTCACCAGACGCTACCCAAGAGACCCAGTACTTC
TRBV11-2,.,TRBJ1-1,TRBD1,CASSYRGGNTEAFF,TGTGCCAGCAGCTACAGGGGAGGGAACACTGAAGCTTTCTTT
TRBV30,few,TRBJ2-2,.,CARGDFLFANTGELFF,TGTGCTCGAGGGGACTTCCTGTTCGCGAACACCGGGGAGCTGTTTTTT
TRBV28,few,TRBJ1-5,.,CASSLGREGQPQHF,TGTGCCAGCAGTTTGGGAAGGGAGGGACAGCCCCAGCATTTT
TRBV28,.,TRBJ1-1,.,CASSGTMNTEAFF,TGTGCCAGCAGTGGGACGATGAACACTGAAGCTTTCTTT
TRBV6-5,few,TRBJ1-3,.,CASSYFGGSGNTIYF,TGTGCCAGCAGTTACTTCGGCGGCTCTGGAAACACCATATATTTT
TRBV19,.,TRBJ1-6,.,CASRYEGNSPLHF,TGTGCCAGTAGATATGAGGGTAATTCACCCCTCCACTTT
TRBV6-1,.,TRBJ1-5,TRBD1,CASRNRGLSNQPQHF,TGTGCCAGCAGGAACAGGGGGCTCAGCAATCAGCCCCAGCATTTT
TRBV28,few,TRBJ2-3,TRBD2,CASSFPSGLTDTQYF,TGTGCCAGCAGTTTTCCTAGCGGACTTACAGATACGCAGTATTTT
TRBV9,.,TRBJ2-5,TRBD1,CASSVAGGQEETQYF,TGTGCCAGCAGCGTAGCCGGTGGACAGGAAGAGACCCAGTACTTC
TRBV28,.,TRBJ1-2,.,CASSPGQNYGYTF,TGTGCCAGCAGCCCCGGACAGAACTATGGCTACACCTTC
TRBV28,.,TRBJ1-2,.,CASSLGNNYGYTF,TGTGCCAGCAGCCTGGGCAATAACTATGGCTACACCTTC
TRBV18,.,TRBJ2-5,.,CASSYTGDSETQYF,TGTGCCAGCTCATACACAGGGGACTCGGAGACCCAGTACTTC
TRBV6-1,.,TRBJ1-1,.,CASSGRGGQSPEAFF,TGTGCCAGCAGTGGTAGGGGCGGACAGTCTCCTGAAGCTTTCTTT
TRBV6-5,.,TRBJ2-2,TRBD1,CASSYGQGLGELFF,TGTGCCAGCAGTTACGGACAGGGGCTCGGGGAGCTGTTTTTT
TRBV5-5,.,TRBJ2-1,.,CATENRAGNEQFF,TGTGCCACTGAAAACAGGGCGGGCAATGAGCAGTTCTTC
TRBV25-1,.,TRBJ2-1,TRBD2,CASGPSGGQFF,TGTGCCAGCGGGCCTTCGGGGGGGCAGTTCTTC
TRBV11-3,.,TRBJ2-3,.,CASSLDRGADFTDTQYF,TGTGCCAGCAGCTTAGATCGCGGGGCAGACTTCACAGATACGCAGTATTTT
TRBV7-2,.,TRBJ1-3,.,CASSLSTGNTIYF,TGTGCCAGCAGCTTATCAACAGGAAACACCATATATTTT
TRBV19,.,TRBJ1-2,.,CASSGDGHDYGYTF,TGTGCCAGTAGTGGGGACGGCCACGACTATGGCTACACCTTC
TRBV2,.,TRBJ2-1,.,CASSKGHEQFF,TGTGCCAGCTCTAAGGGGCATGAGCAGTTCTTC
TRBV19,.,TRBJ1-6,TRBD1,CASSLFGQGGNSPLHF,TGTGCCAGTAGCCTATTTGGGCAGGGGGGTAATTCACCCCTCCACTTT
TRBV13,.,TRBJ1-2,.,CASSWPGTTLGGYTF,TGTGCCAGCAGCTGGCCAGGGACGACTCTCGGCGGCTACACCTTC
TRBV9,.,TRBJ2-7,.,CASSVSTGTYEQYF,TGTGCCAGCAGCGTATCTACAGGGACCTACGAGCAGTACTTC
TRBV7-6,.,TRBJ1-1,.,CASSLGGPQGTEAFF,TGTGCCAGCAGCTTAGGTGGACCCCAGGGGACTGAAGCTTTCTTT
TRBV11-2,.,TRBJ2-5,TRBD1,CASSLGTGGETQYF,TGTGCCAGCAGCCTCGGGACAGGGGGGGAGACCCAGTACTTC
TRBV27,.,TRBJ1-5,.,CASSLGHGRPQHF,TGTGCCAGCAGTTTGGGACACGGTCGGCCCCAGCATTTT
TRBV7-8,.,TRBJ1-5,.,CASSLKSGPLPQHF,TGTGCCAGCAGCTTAAAGTCGGGGCCTCTGCCCCAGCATTTT
TRBV7-3,.,TRBJ2-7,.,CASSLDSNSYEQYF,TGTGCCAGCAGCTTAGACAGTAACTCCTACGAGCAGTACTTC
TRBV6-6,.,TRBJ2-7,TRBD2,CASSSDRGGTYEQYF,TGTGCCAGCAGTAGCGATCGGGGGGGGACCTACGAGCAGTACTTC
TRBV7-8,.,TRBJ1-5,.,CASSFLTRDSNQPQHF,TGTGCCAGCAGCTTTTTGACGCGGGATAGCAATCAGCCCCAGCATTTT
TRBV7-2,.,TRBJ1-5,TRBD1,CASSWTGGSQPQHF,TGTGCCAGCAGCTGGACAGGGGGCTCTCAGCCCCAGCATTTT
TRBV19,.,TRBJ1-2,.,CASSHRESRGYTF,TGTGCCAGTAGTCACAGGGAATCTAGAGGCTACACCTTC
TRBV28,.,TRBJ2-5,TRBD1,CASSLRTGSPETQYF,TGTGCCAGCAGTTTAAGGACAGGGAGTCCGGAGACCCAGTACTTC
TRBV5-4,.,TRBJ2-7,.,CASRLMGGYEQYF,TGTGCCAGCAGACTAATGGGGGGCTACGAGCAGTACTTC
TRBV30,few,TRBJ1-1,TRBD1,CAWSPGQYAFF,TGTGCCTGGAGTCCGGGACAGTACGCTTTCTTT